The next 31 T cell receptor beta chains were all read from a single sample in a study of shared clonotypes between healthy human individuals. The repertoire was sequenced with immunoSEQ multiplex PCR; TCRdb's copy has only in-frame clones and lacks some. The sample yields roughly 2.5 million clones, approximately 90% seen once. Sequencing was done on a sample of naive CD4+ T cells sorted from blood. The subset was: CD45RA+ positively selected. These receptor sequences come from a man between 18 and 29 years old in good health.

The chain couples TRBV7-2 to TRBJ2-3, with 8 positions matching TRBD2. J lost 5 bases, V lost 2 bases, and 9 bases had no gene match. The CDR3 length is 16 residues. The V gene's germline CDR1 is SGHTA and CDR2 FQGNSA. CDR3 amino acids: CASSLNPGLARDTQYF. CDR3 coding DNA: TGTGCCAGCAGCTTAAACCCTGGACTAGCAAGAGATACGCAGTATTTT.

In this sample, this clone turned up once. The CDR3 DNA reads as TGTGCCATCAGTTTTGGCCCCCAGGATACGCAGTATTTT. Residues: CAISFGPQDTQYF. V is TRBV10-3 and J is TRBJ2-3; D is ambiguous. This CDR3 is built from 13 residues. Trimming removed 5 bases from V and 6 bases from J, with 12 bases in between. Germline CDR1 and CDR2: ENHRY and SYGVKD.

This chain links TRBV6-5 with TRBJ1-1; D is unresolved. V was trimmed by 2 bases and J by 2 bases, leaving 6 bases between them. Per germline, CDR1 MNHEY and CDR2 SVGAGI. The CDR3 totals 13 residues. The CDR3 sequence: CASSYTSNTEAFF. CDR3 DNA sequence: TGTGCCAGCAGTTACACGTCTAACACTGAAGCTTTCTTT.

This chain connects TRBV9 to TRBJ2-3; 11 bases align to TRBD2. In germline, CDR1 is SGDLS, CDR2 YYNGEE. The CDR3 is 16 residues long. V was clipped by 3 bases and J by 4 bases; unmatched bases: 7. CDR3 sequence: CASSDIAGGPPDTQYF. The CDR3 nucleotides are TGTGCCAGCAGCGATATAGCGGGAGGGCCCCCAGATACGCAGTATTTT. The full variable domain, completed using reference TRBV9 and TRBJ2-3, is DSGVTQTPKHLITATGQRVTLRCSPRSGDLSVYWYQQSLDQGLQFLIQYYNGEERAKGNILERFSAQQFPDLHSELNLSSLELGDSALYFCASSDIAGGPPDTQYFGPGTRLTVL.

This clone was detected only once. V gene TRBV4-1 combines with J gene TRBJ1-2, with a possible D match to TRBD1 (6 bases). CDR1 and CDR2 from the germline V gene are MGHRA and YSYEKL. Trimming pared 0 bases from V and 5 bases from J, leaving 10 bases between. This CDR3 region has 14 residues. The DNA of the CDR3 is TGCGCCAGCAGCCAAGAAAGCAGGGGATATGGCTACACCTTC. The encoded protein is CASSQESRGYGYTF.

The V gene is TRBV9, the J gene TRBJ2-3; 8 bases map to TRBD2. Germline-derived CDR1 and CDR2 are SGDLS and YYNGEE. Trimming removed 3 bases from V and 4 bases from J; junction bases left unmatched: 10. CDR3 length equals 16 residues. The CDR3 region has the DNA TGTGCCAGCAGCGCCCGTGGGGACGGGGGGGCAGATACGCAGTATTTT. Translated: CASSARGDGGADTQYF. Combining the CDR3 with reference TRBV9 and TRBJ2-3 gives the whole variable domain DSGVTQTPKHLITATGQRVTLRCSPRSGDLSVYWYQQSLDQGLQFLIQYYNGEERAKGNILERFSAQQFPDLHSELNLSSLELGDSALYFCASSARGDGGADTQYFGPGTRLTVL.

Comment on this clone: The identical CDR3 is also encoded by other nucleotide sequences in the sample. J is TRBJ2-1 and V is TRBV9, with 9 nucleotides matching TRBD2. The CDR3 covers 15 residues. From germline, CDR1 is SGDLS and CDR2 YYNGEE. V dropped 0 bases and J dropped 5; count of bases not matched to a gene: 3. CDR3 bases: TGTGCCAGCAGCGTAGGGCTAGCGGGGAACAATGAGCAGTTCTTC. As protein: CASSVGLAGNNEQFF.

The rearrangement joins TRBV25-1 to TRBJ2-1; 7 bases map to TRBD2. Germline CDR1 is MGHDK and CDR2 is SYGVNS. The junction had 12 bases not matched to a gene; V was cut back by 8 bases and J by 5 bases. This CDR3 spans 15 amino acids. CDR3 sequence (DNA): TGTGCCAGCGCCAGTGGTCTAGCGGACAACAATGAGCAGTTCTTC. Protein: CASASGLADNNEQFF.

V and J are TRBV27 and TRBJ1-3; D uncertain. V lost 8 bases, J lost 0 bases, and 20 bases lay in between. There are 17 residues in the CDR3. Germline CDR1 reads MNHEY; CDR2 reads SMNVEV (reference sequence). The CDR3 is CASAAVWGLVSGNTIYF. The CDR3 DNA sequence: TGTGCCAGCGCAGCCGTTTGGGGTTTGGTCTCTGGAAACACCATATATTTT.

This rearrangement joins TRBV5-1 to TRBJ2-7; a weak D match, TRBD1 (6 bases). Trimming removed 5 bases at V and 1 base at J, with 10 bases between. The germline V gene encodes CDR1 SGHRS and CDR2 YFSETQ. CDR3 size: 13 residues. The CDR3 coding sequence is TGCGCCAGCAGAGTACAGGGATCCTACGAGCAGTACTTC. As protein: CASRVQGSYEQYF.

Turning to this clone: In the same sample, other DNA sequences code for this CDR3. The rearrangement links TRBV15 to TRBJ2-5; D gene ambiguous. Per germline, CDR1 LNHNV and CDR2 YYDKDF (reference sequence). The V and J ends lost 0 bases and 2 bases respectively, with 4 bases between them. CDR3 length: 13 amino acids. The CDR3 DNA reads TGTGCCACCAGCAGAGATCCACAAGAGACCCAGTACTTC. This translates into CATSRDPQETQYF.

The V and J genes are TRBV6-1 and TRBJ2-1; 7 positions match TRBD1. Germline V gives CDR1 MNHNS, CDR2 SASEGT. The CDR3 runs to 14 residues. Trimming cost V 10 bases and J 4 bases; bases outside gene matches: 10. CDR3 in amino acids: CATTDRALYNEQFF. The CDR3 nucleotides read TGTGCCACCACAGACAGGGCCCTATACAATGAGCAGTTCTTC.

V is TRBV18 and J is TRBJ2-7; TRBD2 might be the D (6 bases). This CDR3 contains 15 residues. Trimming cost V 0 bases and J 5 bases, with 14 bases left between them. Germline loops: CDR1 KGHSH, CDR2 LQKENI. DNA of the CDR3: TGTGCCAGCTCACCACCTTTGGGGGGAAGGGACGAGCAGTACTTC. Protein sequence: CASSPPLGGRDEQYF.

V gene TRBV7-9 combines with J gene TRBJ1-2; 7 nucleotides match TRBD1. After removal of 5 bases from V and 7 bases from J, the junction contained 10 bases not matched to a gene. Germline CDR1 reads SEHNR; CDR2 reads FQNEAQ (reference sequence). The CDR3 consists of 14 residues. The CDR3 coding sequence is TGTGCCAGCAGCCCGGGGACAGAGGGAGGTGGCTACACCTTC. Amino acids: CASSPGTEGGGYTF.

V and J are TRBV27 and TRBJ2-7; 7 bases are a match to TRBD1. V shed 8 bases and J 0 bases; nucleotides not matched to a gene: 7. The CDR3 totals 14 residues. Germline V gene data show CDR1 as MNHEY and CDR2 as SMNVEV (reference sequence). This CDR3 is CASGPDRVSYEQYF. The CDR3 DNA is TGTGCCAGCGGACCAGACAGGGTCTCCTACGAGCAGTACTTC.

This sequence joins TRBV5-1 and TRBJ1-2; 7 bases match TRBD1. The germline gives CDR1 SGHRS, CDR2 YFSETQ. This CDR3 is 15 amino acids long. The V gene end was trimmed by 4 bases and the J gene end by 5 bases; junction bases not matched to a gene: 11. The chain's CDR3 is CASSGGQPNPYGYTF. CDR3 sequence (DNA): TGCGCCAGCAGCGGGGGACAGCCCAACCCTTATGGCTACACCTTC.

The CDR3 DNA reads TGCGCCAGCAGCTTGGGACTAGTTCAGGGCGATGAGCAGTTCTTC. This gives the protein CASSLGLVQGDEQFF. This chain uses TRBV5-1 with TRBJ2-1; possibly TRBD2 for D (6 bases). CDR1 is SGHRS and CDR2 is YFSETQ in the germline V gene. The CDR3 is made up of 15 amino acids. Deletions cut 0 bases from V and 8 bases from J, with 15 bases between.

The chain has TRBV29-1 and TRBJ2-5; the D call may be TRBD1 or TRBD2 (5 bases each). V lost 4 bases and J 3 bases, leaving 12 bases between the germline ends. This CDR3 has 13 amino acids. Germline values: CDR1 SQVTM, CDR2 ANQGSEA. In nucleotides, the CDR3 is TGCAGCGTTGTCCGGGACGGGAAAGAGACCCAGTACTTC. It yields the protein CSVVRDGKETQYF.

DNA for the CDR3: TGCGCCAGCAGCTTGGGACCGGGGACCGATGTCTACGAGCAGTACTTC. This gives the protein CASSLGPGTDVYEQYF. This chain uses TRBV5-1 with TRBJ2-7; either TRBD1 or TRBD2 may supply D (5 bases each). The ends were cut back, 0 bases at V and 3 bases at J, with 16 bases in the middle. The CDR3 extends over 16 amino acids. Germline CDR1 reads SGHRS; CDR2 reads YFSETQ.

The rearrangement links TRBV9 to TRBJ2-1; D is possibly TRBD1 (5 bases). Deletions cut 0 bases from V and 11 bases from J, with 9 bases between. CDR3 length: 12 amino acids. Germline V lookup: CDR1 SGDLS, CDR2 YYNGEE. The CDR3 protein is CASSVVDTQQFF. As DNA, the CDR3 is TGTGCCAGCAGCGTAGTGGACACTCAGCAGTTCTTC.

The CDR3 is CASSLSRVAGGWDEQYF. CDR3 in DNA: TGTGCCAGCAGCTTAAGCAGGGTAGCGGGAGGCTGGGACGAGCAGTACTTC. The chain links TRBV7-9 to TRBJ2-7; 10 nucleotides line up with TRBD2. Germline V gene lookup returns CDR1 SEHNR and CDR2 FQNEAQ (reference sequence). The CDR3 has 17 residues. V gave up 2 bases and J gave up 5 bases; unmatched junction bases: 12.

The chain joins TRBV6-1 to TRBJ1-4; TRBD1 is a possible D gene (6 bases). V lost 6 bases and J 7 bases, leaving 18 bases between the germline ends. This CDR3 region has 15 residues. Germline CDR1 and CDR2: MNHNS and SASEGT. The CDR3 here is CASRIFGTGSEKLFF. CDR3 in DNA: TGTGCCAGCAGAATATTCGGAACAGGGTCTGAAAAACTGTTTTTT.

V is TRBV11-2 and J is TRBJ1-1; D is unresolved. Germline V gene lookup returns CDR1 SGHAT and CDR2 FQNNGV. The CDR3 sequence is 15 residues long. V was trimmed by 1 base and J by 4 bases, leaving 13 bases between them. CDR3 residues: CASSLGSWEVTEAFF. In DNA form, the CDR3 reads TGTGCCAGCAGCTTAGGATCCTGGGAGGTCACTGAAGCTTTCTTT.

The CDR3 reads CASSVRTEDNSPLHF. DNA for the CDR3: TGTGCCAGCAGTGTAAGGACAGAGGATAATTCACCCCTCCACTTT. The chain carries TRBV6-1 and TRBJ1-6; tentative D call: TRBD1 (6 bases). The ends were cut back, 4 bases at V and 5 bases at J, with 12 bases in the middle. From germline, CDR1 is MNHNS and CDR2 SASEGT. The CDR3 is 15 amino acids.

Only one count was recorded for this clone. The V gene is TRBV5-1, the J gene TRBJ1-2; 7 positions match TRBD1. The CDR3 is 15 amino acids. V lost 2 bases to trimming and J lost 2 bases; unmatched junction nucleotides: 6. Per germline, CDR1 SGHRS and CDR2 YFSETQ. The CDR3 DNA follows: TGCGCCAGCAGCTTCGGACAGGAGGGAAACTATGGCTACACCTTC. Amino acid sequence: CASSFGQEGNYGYTF.

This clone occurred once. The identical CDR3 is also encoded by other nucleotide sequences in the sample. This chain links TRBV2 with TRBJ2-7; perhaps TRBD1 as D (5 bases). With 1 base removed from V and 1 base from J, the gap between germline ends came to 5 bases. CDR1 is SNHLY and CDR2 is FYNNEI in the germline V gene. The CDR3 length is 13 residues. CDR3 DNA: TGTGCCAGCAGTGAAGGACAGTCCTACGAGCAGTACTTC. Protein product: CASSEGQSYEQYF.

The CDR3 here is CASSSLLAYANTGELFF. CDR3 in DNA: TGTGCCAGCAGTTCGCTTCTAGCTTACGCGAACACCGGGGAGCTGTTTTTT. V and J are TRBV27 and TRBJ2-2; perhaps TRBD2 as D (5 bases). The CDR3 extends over 17 amino acids. The germline gives CDR1 MNHEY, CDR2 SMNVEV (reference sequence). V was clipped by 4 bases and J by 0 bases, with 15 bases between them.

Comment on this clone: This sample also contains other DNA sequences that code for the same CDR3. The CDR3, as DNA: TGTGCCAGCAGTGACTCGTGGGGCACTGAAGCTTTCTTT. This codes for CASSDSWGTEAFF. This rearrangement joins TRBV6-4 to TRBJ1-1; D gene uncertain. The V end was cut by 0 bases, the J end by 4 bases, with 6 bases between. CDR1 is MRHNA and CDR2 is SNTAGT in the germline V gene. The CDR3 is 13 amino acids.

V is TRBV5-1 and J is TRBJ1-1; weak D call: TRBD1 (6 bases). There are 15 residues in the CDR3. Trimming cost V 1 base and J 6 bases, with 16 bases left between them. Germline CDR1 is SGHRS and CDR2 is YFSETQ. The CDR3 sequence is CASSLSPGDGSEAFF. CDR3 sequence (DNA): TGCGCCAGCAGCTTGTCTCCAGGGGACGGGTCTGAAGCTTTCTTT.

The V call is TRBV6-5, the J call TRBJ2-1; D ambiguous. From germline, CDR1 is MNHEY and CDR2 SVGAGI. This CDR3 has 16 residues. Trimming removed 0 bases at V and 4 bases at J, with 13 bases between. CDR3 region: CASSYSSLRRYNEQFF. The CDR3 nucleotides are TGTGCCAGCAGTTACTCCTCACTGAGAAGATACAATGAGCAGTTCTTC.

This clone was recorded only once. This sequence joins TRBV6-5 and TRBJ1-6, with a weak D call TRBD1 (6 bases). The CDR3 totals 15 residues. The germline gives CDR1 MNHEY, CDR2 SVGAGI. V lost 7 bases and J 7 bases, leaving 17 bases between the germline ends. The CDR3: CASKRGGHRNSPLHF. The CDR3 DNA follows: TGTGCCAGCAAGCGGGGGGGACATAGGAATTCACCCCTCCACTTT.